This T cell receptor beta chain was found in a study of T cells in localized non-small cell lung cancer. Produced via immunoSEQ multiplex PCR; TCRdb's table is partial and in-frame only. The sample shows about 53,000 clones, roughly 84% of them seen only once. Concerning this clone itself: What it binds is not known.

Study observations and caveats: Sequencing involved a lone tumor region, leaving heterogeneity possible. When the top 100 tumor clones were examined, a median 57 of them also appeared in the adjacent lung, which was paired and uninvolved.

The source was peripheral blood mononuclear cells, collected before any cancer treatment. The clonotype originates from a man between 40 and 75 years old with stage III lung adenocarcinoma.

In nucleotides, the CDR3 is TGTGCCAGCAGCTTAGATGGGACATGGACCGGGGAGCTGTTTTTT. This translates into CASSLDGTWTGELFF. This sequence joins TRBV7-2 and TRBJ2-2, with D tentatively TRBD1 (6 bases). Trimming removed 1 base at V and 5 bases at J, with 11 bases between. This CDR3 comprises 15 residues. Germline CDR1 reads SGHTA; CDR2 reads FQGNSA.